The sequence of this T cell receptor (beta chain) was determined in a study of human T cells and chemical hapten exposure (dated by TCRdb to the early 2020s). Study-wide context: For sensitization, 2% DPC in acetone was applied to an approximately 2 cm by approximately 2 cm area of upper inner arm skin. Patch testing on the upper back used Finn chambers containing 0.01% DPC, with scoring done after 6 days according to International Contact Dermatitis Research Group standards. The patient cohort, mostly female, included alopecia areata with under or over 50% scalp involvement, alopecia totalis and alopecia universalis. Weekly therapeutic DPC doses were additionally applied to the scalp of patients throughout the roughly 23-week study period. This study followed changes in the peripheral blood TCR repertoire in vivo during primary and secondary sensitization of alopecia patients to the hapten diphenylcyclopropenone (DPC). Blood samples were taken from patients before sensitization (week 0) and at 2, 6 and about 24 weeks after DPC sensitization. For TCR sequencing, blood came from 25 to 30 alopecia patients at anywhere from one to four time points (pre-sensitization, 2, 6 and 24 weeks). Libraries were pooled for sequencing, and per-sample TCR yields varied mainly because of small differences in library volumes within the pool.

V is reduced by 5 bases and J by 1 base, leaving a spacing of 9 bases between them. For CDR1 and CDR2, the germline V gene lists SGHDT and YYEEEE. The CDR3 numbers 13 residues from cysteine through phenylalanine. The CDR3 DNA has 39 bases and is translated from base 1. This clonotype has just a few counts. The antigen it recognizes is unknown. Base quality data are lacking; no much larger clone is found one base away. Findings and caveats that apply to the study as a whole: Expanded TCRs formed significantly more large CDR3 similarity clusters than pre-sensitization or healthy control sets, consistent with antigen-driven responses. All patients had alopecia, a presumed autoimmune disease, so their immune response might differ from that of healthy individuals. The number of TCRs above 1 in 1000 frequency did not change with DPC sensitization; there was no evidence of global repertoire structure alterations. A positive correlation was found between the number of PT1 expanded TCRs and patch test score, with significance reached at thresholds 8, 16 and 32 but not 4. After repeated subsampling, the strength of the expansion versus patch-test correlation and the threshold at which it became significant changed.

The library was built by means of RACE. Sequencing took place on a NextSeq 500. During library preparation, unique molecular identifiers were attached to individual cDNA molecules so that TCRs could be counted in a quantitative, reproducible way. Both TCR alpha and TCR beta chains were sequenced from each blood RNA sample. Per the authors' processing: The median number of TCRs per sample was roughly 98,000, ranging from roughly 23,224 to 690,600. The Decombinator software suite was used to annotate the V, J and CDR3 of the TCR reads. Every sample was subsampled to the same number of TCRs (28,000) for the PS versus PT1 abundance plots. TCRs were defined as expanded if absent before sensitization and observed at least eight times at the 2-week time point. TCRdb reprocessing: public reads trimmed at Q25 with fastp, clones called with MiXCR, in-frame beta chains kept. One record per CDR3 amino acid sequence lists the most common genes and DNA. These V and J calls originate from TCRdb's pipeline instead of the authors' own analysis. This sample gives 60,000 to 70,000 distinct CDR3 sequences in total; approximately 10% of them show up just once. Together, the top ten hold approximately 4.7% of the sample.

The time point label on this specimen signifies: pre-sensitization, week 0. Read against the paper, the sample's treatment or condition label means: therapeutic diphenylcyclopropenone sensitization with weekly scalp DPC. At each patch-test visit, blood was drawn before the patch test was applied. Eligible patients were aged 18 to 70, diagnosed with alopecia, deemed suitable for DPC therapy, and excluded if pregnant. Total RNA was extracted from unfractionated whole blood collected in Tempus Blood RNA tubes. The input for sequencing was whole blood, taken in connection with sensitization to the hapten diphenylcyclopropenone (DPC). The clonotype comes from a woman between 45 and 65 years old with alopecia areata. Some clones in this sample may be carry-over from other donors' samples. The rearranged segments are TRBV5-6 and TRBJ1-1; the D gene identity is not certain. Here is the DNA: TGTGCCAGCAGAATGGGTGAGAACACTGAAGCTTTCTTT. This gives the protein CASRMGENTEAFF.